This passage covers 7 T cell receptor beta chains from one sample sequenced in a study of monozygotic twins with inflammatory bowel disease. For each CDR3 protein, TCRdb gives one entry from its re-call of the 5' RACE reads, without DNA. The sample has more than 350,000 distinct CDR3 sequences. The sample was blood. These receptor sequences come from a human donor with ulcerative colitis or Crohn's disease, or a healthy co-twin of an affected twin (not recorded which).

The J gene is TRBJ2-5, the V gene TRBV4-2; the D call of TRBD1 rests on TCRdb alone, since no DNA is present to check it. CDR3 length: 16 residues. Germline CDR1 LGHNA, CDR2 YNFKEQ. CDR3 protein: CASSPGSGDRGETQYF.

The genes are TRBV20-1 and TRBJ2-7. Per the germline V gene, CDR1 is DFQATT and CDR2 is SNEGSKA (reference sequence). This CDR3 has 12 amino acids. CDR3 sequence reads: CSARAGSHEQYF.

The V call is TRBV6-1, the J call TRBJ2-1; the TRBD2 assignment by TCRdb is unverifiable without DNA. The CDR3 runs to 16 residues. CDR1 and CDR2 from the germline V gene are MNHNS and SASEGT. The CDR3 reads CASRTSGGAAYNEQFF.

The CDR3 sequence is CASSLGGRVGETQYF. V is TRBV7-6 and J is TRBJ2-5. Per germline, CDR1 SGHVS and CDR2 FNYEAQ. CDR3 length equals 15 residues.

The gene calls are TRBV12-3 or TRBV12-4 and TRBJ2-2. The CDR3 extends over 14 amino acids. The CDR3 spells CASSFSTNTGELFF.

The chain couples TRBV10-3 to TRBJ1-3; the TCRdb D gene call, TRBD1, has no DNA to confirm it. Germline CDR1 is ENHRY and CDR2 is SYGVKD. This CDR3 is 15 amino acids long. CDR3 protein: CAISHRAQSGNTIYF.

The chain combines TRBV7-2 with TRBJ2-2; TCRdb proposes TRBD2, but this gene call is untestable without DNA. CDR1 SGHTA and CDR2 FQGNSA come from the germline V gene. The CDR3 has 15 amino acids. The CDR3 reads CASSLTAGNTGELFF.